The sequence of this T cell receptor beta chain was determined in a study of OX40 agonist ivuxolimab in advanced cancers. The assay was immunoSEQ multiplex PCR, and TCRdb's table has in-frame clones only and misses some. The data contain tens of thousands of clones, around 93% of them seen just once; the ten biggest clones take up 9.5% to 15%. General study results and limits: The study found that CD8+ T cells averaged more expanded clones than CD4+.

Notes on this clone: Its antigen remains unidentified.

Germline lookup yields CDR1 LGHNT and CDR2 FRNRAP. Trimming left V 6 bases short and J 0 bases short, with 17 bases between. The CDR3 covers 16 residues. The sequencing used CD4+ or CD8+ T cells sorted from blood, collected in a trial of the OX40 agonist ivuxolimab. The clonotype was recovered from an adult with an advanced solid tumor such as melanoma, head and neck, liver or kidney cancer. The chain joins TRBV12-5 to TRBJ1-1; D remains ambiguous. DNA for the CDR3: TGTGCTAGTGGCGTTGGTGGGAGCCCTATGAACACTGAAGCTTTCTTT. As protein: CASGVGGSPMNTEAFF.